Presented here are 19 T cell receptor beta chains from one specimen sequenced in a study of CD8+ T cells in alopecia areata listed by TCRdb under 2018. The library came from the immunoSEQ multiplex PCR assay. To provide template for TCR sequencing, every sample had RNA extracted and reverse transcribed into cDNA. TCRdb mirrors the immuneACCESS table, restricted to in-frame sequences. Some clones are absent from its copies; in checked studies, under half trace to an unresolved V gene, and the reason for the others is unknown. The sample table contains 150,000 to 200,000 clones; only one count was recorded for 50% to 75% of them. 15% to 20% of the sample is taken by the ten largest. The treatment or condition label here, explained by the study, means: oral pan-JAK inhibitor, 5-10 mg twice daily. Material: CD4+ T cells sorted from blood, obtained at roughly week 58, from a patient treated with tofacitinib. All receptors derive from a human donor with alopecia areata.

The chain carries TRBV21-1 and TRBJ1-5. TRBV21-1 is tagged as a pseudogene. The CDR3 is made up of 10 amino acids. Written as DNA, the CDR3 is TGTGCCAGGGCACGGCGGCCCCAGCATTTT. Its protein is CARARRPQHF.

This clone was seen more than once but under ten times. J is TRBJ1-1 and V is TRBV10-3, with TRBD1 as a possible D gene (5 bases). The germline gives CDR1 ENHRY, CDR2 SYGVKD. This CDR3 contains 13 residues. The V end lost 7 bases, the J end lost 3 bases, and 12 bases lay between the germline ends. CDR3 in DNA: TGTGCCATCACTCCGGGGGGTTACACTGAAGCTTTCTTT. Translated: CAITPGGYTEAFF.

This clone was seen ten or more times. The identical CDR3 is also encoded by other nucleotide sequences in the sample. The V gene is TRBV15, the J gene TRBJ1-5, with D unresolved. From germline, CDR1 is LNHNV and CDR2 YYDKDF (reference sequence). Trimming left V 0 bases short and J 0 bases short, with 6 bases between. The CDR3 consists of 15 residues. CDR3 protein: CATSRDPGSNQPQHF. The CDR3 DNA sequence: TGTGCCACCAGCAGAGATCCAGGTAGCAATCAGCCCCAGCATTTT.

This chain links TRBV5-8 with TRBJ2-5, with TRBD1 matching over 8 bases. Unmatched junction bases numbered 7, after V lost 4 bases and J lost 5 bases. This CDR3 has 14 amino acids. Germline CDR1 is SGHTS and CDR2 is YDEGEE. DNA of the CDR3: TGTGCCAGCAGCCTAGGACAGGGAAGGGAGACCCAGTACTTC. It is translated as CASSLGQGRETQYF.

This clone was counted only a few times. V is TRBV5-7 and J is TRBJ1-2; no definite D call. TRBV5-7 is flagged as an ORF with uncertain function. The length of the CDR3 is 15 residues. Trimming removed 0 bases from V and 4 bases from J, with 13 bases in between. The CDR3 here is CASSLAVPSSYGYTF. The CDR3 DNA is TGTGCCAGCAGCTTGGCTGTGCCCTCTTCCTATGGCTACACCTTC.

The chain links TRBV7-2 to TRBJ1-1; D might be TRBD1 (5 bases). This CDR3 comprises 15 residues. V was cut by 0 bases and J by 7 bases, with 15 bases left in between. Germline V gene data show CDR1 as SGHTA and CDR2 as FQGNSA. The CDR3 DNA reads TGTGCCAGCAGCTTAGCGTTCAGGGCCCTACGTGAAGCTTTCTTT. This gives the protein CASSLAFRALREAFF.

The gene calls are TRBV29-1 and TRBJ2-7; the match to TRBD1 covers 8 bases. The germline V gene encodes CDR1 SQVTM and CDR2 ANQGSEA. V was clipped by 7 bases and J by 7 bases; unmatched bases: 6. The CDR3 length is 11 residues. For the CDR3, the DNA is TGCAGCGGGGGCGGGGACAGGGAGCAGTACTTC. Its translation: CSGGGDREQYF.

This clone has just a few counts. This chain connects TRBV4-1 to TRBJ2-1, with D perhaps TRBD2 (7 bases). CDR3 size: 15 residues. Between the trimmed V and J ends, which lost 1 base and 7 bases, there was a span of 14 bases. Germline V gene data show CDR1 as MGHRA and CDR2 as YSYEKL. The CDR3: CASSQGYREGNEQFF. DNA for the CDR3: TGCGCCAGCAGCCAAGGATACAGGGAGGGGAATGAGCAGTTCTTC.

CDR3 DNA: TGTGCCAGCAGTTATAGGGCAGGGCCGTACCAAGAGACCCAGTACTTC. Its protein product is CASSYRAGPYQETQYF. The rearrangement links TRBV6-5 to TRBJ2-5, with a possible D match to TRBD1 (5 bases). The V and J ends lost 3 bases and 0 bases respectively, with 14 bases between them. Germline loops: CDR1 MNHEY, CDR2 SVGAGI. The CDR3 covers 16 residues.

V is TRBV9 and J is TRBJ1-5, with D unresolved. The CDR3 contains 13 residues. The V and J ends lost 4 bases and 4 bases respectively, with 9 bases between them. Germline V gene data show CDR1 as SGDLS and CDR2 as YYNGEE. The CDR3: CASSNSDNQPQHF. The DNA of the CDR3 is TGTGCCAGCAGCAACAGTGATAATCAGCCCCAGCATTTT.

The genes are TRBV5-1 and TRBJ2-2; 8 bases are a match to TRBD2. From germline, CDR1 is SGHRS and CDR2 YFSETQ. J gave up 4 bases and V 3 bases, and 14 bases lay outside the gene matches. The CDR3 loop spans 18 amino acids. CDR3 sequence: CASSSGAGTSVGTGELFF. The CDR3 DNA sequence: TGCGCCAGCAGCTCGGGGGCCGGGACTAGTGTTGGCACCGGGGAGCTGTTTTTT.

This clone was seen only a few times. V usage is TRBV4-2 and J usage is TRBJ2-7; 9 nucleotides align to TRBD2. Germline trimming cut 4 bases from V and 6 bases from J; bases unmatched to any gene: 7. The CDR3 has 14 residues. Germline V CDR1 and CDR2: LGHNA, YNFKEQ. CDR3 protein: CASSPPGLAFEQYF. CDR3 nucleotide sequence: TGTGCCAGCAGCCCCCCGGGACTAGCTTTCGAGCAGTACTTC.

This clone was seen more than once but under ten times. The chain carries TRBV6-1 and TRBJ2-2; D is perhaps TRBD1 (6 bases). V lost 7 bases and J lost 8, with 14 bases in between. The germline CDR1 and CDR2 sequences are MNHNS and SASEGT. CDR3 length: 13 residues. CDR3: CASTAGASGELFF. The CDR3 DNA follows: TGTGCCAGCACGGCAGGGGCATCGGGGGAGCTGTTTTTT.

This chain links TRBV4-1 with TRBJ2-5; 7 bases align to TRBD1. Germline trimming cut 3 bases from V and 5 bases from J; bases unmatched to any gene: 9. This CDR3 has 15 amino acids. Germline loops: CDR1 MGHRA, CDR2 YSYEKL. The CDR3 region has the DNA TGCGCCAGCAGCCAGCCCGGGGCCAGGGGGGAGACCCAGTACTTC. Its translation: CASSQPGARGETQYF.

The table lists this clone with many counts. The J gene is TRBJ1-6, the V gene TRBV11-2; no firm D call. The CDR3 totals 13 residues. Germline-derived CDR1 and CDR2 are SGHAT and FQNNGV. The V end was cut by 1 base, the J end by 4 bases, with 2 bases between. Here the CDR3 DNA reads TGTGCCAGCAGCTTAGGGTATAATTCACCCCTCCACTTT. It encodes CASSLGYNSPLHF.

The V call is TRBV7-9, the J call TRBJ2-1; maybe TRBD2 (6 bases). Germline CDR1 SEHNR, CDR2 FQNEAQ (reference sequence). The CDR3 covers 15 residues. Trimming left V 2 bases short and J 14 bases short, with 22 bases between. The CDR3 DNA is TGTGCCAGCAGCTTAATCGCATCACCTCAGGGAGGTGAGTTCTTC. Translated, it gives CASSLIASPQGGEFF.

J is TRBJ1-6 and V is TRBV25-1; 10 nucleotides line up with TRBD1. V lost 4 bases and J lost 15; bases outside the gene matches: 9. In germline, CDR1 is MGHDK, CDR2 SYGVNS. This CDR3 has 14 amino acids. Here the CDR3 reads CASSVPGTGVGLHF. For the CDR3, the DNA is TGTGCCAGCAGTGTCCCCGGGACAGGGGTTGGCCTCCACTTT.

The chain employs TRBV29-1 and TRBJ2-3; D is undetermined. Trimming left V 5 bases short and J 3 bases short, with 18 bases between. The CDR3 is made up of 15 amino acids. CDR1 is SQVTM and CDR2 is ANQGSEA in the germline V gene. The CDR3 loop reads CSVRSPRMGTDTQYF. CDR3 DNA sequence: TGCAGCGTTCGGTCCCCCCGAATGGGGACAGATACGCAGTATTTT.

The chain recombines TRBV9 with TRBJ2-3; no firm D call. This CDR3 has 13 residues. The germline V gene has CDR1 SGDLS and CDR2 YYNGEE. The ends were cut back, 0 bases at V and 1 base at J, with 3 bases in the middle. Here the CDR3 reads CASSVEGTDTQYF. The CDR3 nucleotides are TGTGCCAGCAGCGTAGAGGGCACAGATACGCAGTATTTT.